A single sample is the source of the 19 T cell receptor beta chains below, sequenced in a study of cytomegalovirus exposure and HLA in healthy donors. Sequenced by immunoSEQ multiplex PCR; TCRdb stores in-frame clones only, minus some. The sample lists 130,000 to 150,000 clones, 86% occurring once. The source material was PBMCs. The receptors derive from a man aged 18 to 30 in good health and CMV-seronegative.

The J gene is TRBJ2-1, the V gene TRBV7-2; D gene ambiguous. Germline V lookup: CDR1 SGHTA, CDR2 FQGNSA. V dropped 3 bases and J dropped 5 bases, with 8 bases sitting between them. The CDR3 runs to 13 residues. The CDR3 DNA sequence: TGTGCCAGCAGCTTCCCCAGGAACAATGAGCAGTTCTTC. This gives the protein CASSFPRNNEQFF.

This clone occurred a few times. This chain links TRBV10-1 with TRBJ2-7; TRBD1 is a possible D gene (6 bases). The V end lost 2 bases, the J end lost 3 bases, and 8 bases lay between the germline ends. Germline assignment: CDR1 WNHNN and CDR2 SYGVQD (reference sequence). CDR3 length equals 13 residues. CDR3 bases: TGCGCCAGCAGTGAGGGGGACAACTACGAGCAGTACTTC. Protein sequence: CASSEGDNYEQYF.

The gene calls are TRBV10-3 and TRBJ2-3; the match to TRBD2 covers 11 bases. The CDR3 extends over 15 amino acids. V lost 7 bases, J lost 6 bases, and 9 bases stayed unmatched. Germline V gene sequence: CDR1 ENHRY, CDR2 SYGVKD. For the CDR3, the DNA is TGTGCCATCAAGCAACTAGCGGGGGCCGGTGATACGCAGTATTTT. This encodes CAIKQLAGAGDTQYF.

This clone showed up just once. J is TRBJ1-5 and V is TRBV12-5; the D gene is possibly TRBD1 (5 bases). The CDR3 consists of 14 residues. Germline assignment: CDR1 LGHNT and CDR2 FRNRAP. V dropped 3 bases and J dropped 1 base, with 7 bases sitting between them. CDR3 amino acids: CASGFGGSNQPQHF. The DNA of the CDR3 is TGTGCTAGTGGTTTCGGGGGGAGCAATCAGCCCCAGCATTTT.

V and J are TRBV6-1 and TRBJ1-2; 8 bases agree with TRBD1. This CDR3 has 15 residues. CDR1 and CDR2 from the germline V gene are MNHNS and SASEGT. Losses at the gene ends were 9 bases for V and 2 bases for J; bases not matched to a gene: 11. This chain's CDR3 is CASDRDRTQNYGYTF. DNA of the CDR3: TGTGCCAGTGACCGGGACAGGACCCAAAACTATGGCTACACCTTC.

The chain is built from TRBV7-9 and TRBJ2-2; 7 nucleotides line up with TRBD1. Germline CDR1 SEHNR, CDR2 FQNEAQ (reference sequence). V lost 2 bases, J lost 0 bases, and 3 bases stayed unmatched. The CDR3 consists of 16 residues. CDR3 sequence: CASSLPGQTNTGELFF. The CDR3 DNA sequence: TGTGCCAGCAGCTTACCGGGACAGACGAACACCGGGGAGCTGTTTTTT. Filled out from reference TRBV7-9 and TRBJ2-2, the complete variable domain reads DTGVSQNPRHKITKRGQNVTFRCDPISEHNRLYWYRQTLGQGPEFLTYFQNEAQLEKSRLLSDRFSAERPKGSFSTLEIQRTEQGDSAMYLCASSLPGQTNTGELFFGEGSRLTVL.

The CDR3 protein is CASSLGASPYEQYF. CDR3 nucleotide sequence: TGTGCCAGCAGCTTGGGGGCGTCACCCTACGAGCAGTACTTC. The chain recombines TRBV7-2 with TRBJ2-7; perhaps TRBD1 as D (6 bases). CDR1 and CDR2 from the germline V gene are SGHTA and FQGNSA. The CDR3 runs 14 residues. Between the trimmed V and J ends, which lost 3 bases and 2 bases, there was a span of 11 bases.

The chain is built from TRBV4-2 and TRBJ1-4, with D unresolved. The CDR3 totals 16 residues. Trimming shortened V by 4 bases and J by 5 bases, and 17 bases separated the two germline ends. The germline V gene encodes CDR1 LGHNA and CDR2 YNFKEQ. In nucleotides, the CDR3 is TGTGCCAGCAGCCTTTCAGGAACAGAGACGAATGAAAAACTGTTTTTT. Its protein is CASSLSGTETNEKLFF.

This chain's CDR3 is CASSLEYRGHHEQYF. CDR3 coding DNA: TGTGCCAGCAGCTTAGAATACAGGGGGCATCACGAGCAGTACTTC. The chain recombines TRBV7-9 with TRBJ2-7, with 9 bases that match TRBD1. The CDR3 spans 15 residues. CDR1 and CDR2 from the germline V gene are SEHNR and FQNEAQ (reference sequence). The V gene end was trimmed by 1 base and the J gene end by 5 bases; junction bases not matched to a gene: 6. Using reference TRBV7-9 and TRBJ2-7 for the parts outside the CDR3, the full variable domain is DTGVSQNPRHKITKRGQNVTFRCDPISEHNRLYWYRQTLGQGPEFLTYFQNEAQLEKSRLLSDRFSAERPKGSFSTLEIQRTEQGDSAMYLCASSLEYRGHHEQYFGPGTRLTVT.

This clone was observed a few times. CDR3 in amino acids: CASSERGFYQPQHF. The CDR3 DNA reads as TGTGCCAGCAGTGAGCGGGGTTTTTATCAGCCCCAGCATTTT. The V call is TRBV6-1, the J call TRBJ1-5; no firm D call. CDR3 length: 14 amino acids. Germline CDR1 and CDR2: MNHNS and SASEGT. The V gene lost 3 bases and the J gene lost 5 bases, with 11 bases spanning the gap.

This chain uses TRBV2 with TRBJ2-1; 14 bases agree with TRBD2. V shed 8 bases and J 6 bases; nucleotides not matched to a gene: 3. The CDR3 totals 14 residues. Germline V gives CDR1 SNHLY, CDR2 FYNNEI. In DNA form, the CDR3 reads TGTGCCAGCGGGGGACTAGCGGGGGTCAATGAGCAGTTCTTC. Protein sequence: CASGGLAGVNEQFF.

The chain joins TRBV7-9 to TRBJ1-2, with 8 bases lining up with TRBD1. CDR1 is SEHNR and CDR2 is FQNEAQ in the germline V gene (reference sequence). The CDR3 has 15 amino acids. The trim removed 1 base at V and 4 bases at J, leaving 5 bases unmatched. The DNA of the CDR3 is TGTGCCAGCAGCTTAGGCAGGGGGCGCGTCTATGGCTACACCTTC. The encoded protein is CASSLGRGRVYGYTF.

This rearrangement joins TRBV6-1 to TRBJ1-5; 7 bases are a match to TRBD1. J lost 7 bases, V lost 7 bases, and 13 bases had no gene match. Germline lookup yields CDR1 MNHNS and CDR2 SASEGT. This CDR3 spans 15 amino acids. The CDR3 reads CASTPTGARSQPQHF. The CDR3 nucleotides read TGTGCCAGCACTCCCACAGGGGCGAGGAGCCAGCCCCAGCATTTT.

The chain combines TRBV27 with TRBJ1-1; D might be TRBD1 (6 bases). This CDR3 has 13 amino acids. V lost 6 bases, J lost 6 bases, and 14 bases lay in between. Germline assignment: CDR1 MNHEY and CDR2 SMNVEV (reference sequence). The CDR3 is CASSQQGPPEAFF. For the CDR3, the DNA is TGTGCCAGCAGCCAACAGGGACCGCCTGAAGCTTTCTTT.

V gene TRBV7-9 combines with J gene TRBJ2-1; TRBD2 matches at 11 bases. Trimming at V came to 5 bases and at J to 0 bases, leaving 12 bases not matched to a gene. Germline V gene data show CDR1 as SEHNR and CDR2 as FQNEAQ (reference sequence). CDR3 size: 19 residues. The CDR3 region has the DNA TGTGCCAGCAGCCCAGGGACTAGCGGTCAGACGAGCTCCTACAATGAGCAGTTCTTC. This sequence encodes CASSPGTSGQTSSYNEQFF.

The table lists this clone with a count of one. The rearrangement joins TRBV21-1 to TRBJ2-1; the D call in the table, TRBD1, was not verified against the DNA. TRBV21-1 is noted as a pseudogene. The CDR3 has 15 residues. CDR3 protein: CASSFRGCSYNEQLF. DNA for the CDR3: TGTGCCAGCAGTTTCAGGGGTTGCAGCTACAATGAGCAGCTCTTC.

This rearrangement joins TRBV28 to TRBJ2-1; D is perhaps TRBD2 (5 bases). Trimming took 7 bases from V and 0 from J, leaving 10 bases between them. The CDR3 has 14 amino acids. The germline V gene has CDR1 MDHEN and CDR2 SYDVKM. CDR3 region: CASNLGSSYNEQFF. The CDR3 DNA reads TGTGCCAGCAACCTAGGGAGCTCCTACAATGAGCAGTTCTTC.

The chain employs TRBV5-8 and TRBJ2-1, with D possibly being TRBD1 (6 bases). The CDR3 is 13 residues long. Germline CDR1 SGHTS, CDR2 YDEGEE. V was cut by 4 bases and J by 4 bases, with 9 bases left in between. This CDR3 reads CASSPGHYNEQFF. In DNA, the CDR3 is TGTGCCAGCAGCCCGGGACATTACAATGAGCAGTTCTTC.

The chain employs TRBV6-5 and TRBJ1-1; D is perhaps TRBD1 (6 bases). The CDR3 covers 14 residues. The germline V gene encodes CDR1 MNHEY and CDR2 SVGAGI. Trimming pared 1 base from V and 3 bases from J, leaving 9 bases between. This chain's CDR3 is CASSYWGGDTEAFF. The DNA for the CDR3 is TGTGCCAGCAGTTACTGGGGGGGCGACACTGAAGCTTTCTTT.